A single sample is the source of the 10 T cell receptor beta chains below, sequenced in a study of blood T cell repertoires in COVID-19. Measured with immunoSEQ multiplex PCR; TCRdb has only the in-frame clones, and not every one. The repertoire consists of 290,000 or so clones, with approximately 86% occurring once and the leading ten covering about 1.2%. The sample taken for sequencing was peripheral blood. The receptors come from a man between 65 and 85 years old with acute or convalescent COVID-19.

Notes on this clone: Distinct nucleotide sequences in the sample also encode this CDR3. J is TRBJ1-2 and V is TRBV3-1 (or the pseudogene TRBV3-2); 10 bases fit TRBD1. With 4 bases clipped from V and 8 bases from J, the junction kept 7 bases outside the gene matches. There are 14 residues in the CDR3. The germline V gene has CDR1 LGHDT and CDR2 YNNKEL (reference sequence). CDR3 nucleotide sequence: TGTGCCAGCAGCCCCCGACAGGGGGCCGGGGGCTACACCTTC. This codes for CASSPRQGAGGYTF.

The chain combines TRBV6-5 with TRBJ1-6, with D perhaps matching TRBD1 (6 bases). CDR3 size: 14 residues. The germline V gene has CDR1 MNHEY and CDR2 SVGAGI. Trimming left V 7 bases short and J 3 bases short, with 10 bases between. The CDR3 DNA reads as TGTGCCAGCAAGACAGGACACTATAATTCACCCCTCCACTTT. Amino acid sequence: CASKTGHYNSPLHF.

The CDR3 protein is CASSLRSLGGLGNTIYF. Written as DNA, the CDR3 is TGTGCCAGCTCGTTACGTTCGCTCGGGGGGCTCGGAAACACCATATATTTT. The chain employs TRBV18 and TRBJ1-3; a weak D match, TRBD1 (6 bases). Germline values: CDR1 KGHSH, CDR2 LQKENI. V was shortened by 6 bases and J by 4 bases, with 22 bases between the two germline ends. The CDR3 runs to 17 residues.

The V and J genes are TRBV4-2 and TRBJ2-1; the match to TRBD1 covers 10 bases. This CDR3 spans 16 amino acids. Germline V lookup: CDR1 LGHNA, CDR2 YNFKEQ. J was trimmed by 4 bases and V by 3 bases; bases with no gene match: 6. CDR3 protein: CASSHGDRGGYNEQFF. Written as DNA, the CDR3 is TGTGCCAGCAGCCATGGGGACAGGGGCGGGTACAATGAGCAGTTCTTC.

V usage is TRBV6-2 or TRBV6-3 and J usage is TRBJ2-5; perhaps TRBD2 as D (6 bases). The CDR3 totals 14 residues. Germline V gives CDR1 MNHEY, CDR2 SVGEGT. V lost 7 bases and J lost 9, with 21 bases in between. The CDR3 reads CASIPAPGTGAQYF. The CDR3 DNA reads TGTGCCAGCATCCCAGCCCCTGGGACGGGGGCCCAGTACTTC.

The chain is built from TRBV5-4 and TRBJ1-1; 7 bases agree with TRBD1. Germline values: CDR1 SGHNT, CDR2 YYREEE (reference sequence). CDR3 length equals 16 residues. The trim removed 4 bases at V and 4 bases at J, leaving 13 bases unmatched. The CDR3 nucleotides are TGTGCCAGCAGCCCCCAGAAGGAGGGGGCTATCACTGAAGCTTTCTTT. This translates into CASSPQKEGAITEAFF.

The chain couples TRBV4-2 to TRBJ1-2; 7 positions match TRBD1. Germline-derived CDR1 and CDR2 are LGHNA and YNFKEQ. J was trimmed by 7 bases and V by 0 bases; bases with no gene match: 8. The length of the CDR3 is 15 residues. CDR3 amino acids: CASSQEGRGNVGYTF. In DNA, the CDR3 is TGTGCCAGCAGCCAAGAGGGCAGGGGGAACGTTGGCTACACCTTC.

For the CDR3, the DNA is TGTGCCAGCAGGCGGCCCCGGTACGAGCAGTACTTC. Its translation is CASRRPRYEQYF. The J gene is TRBJ2-7, the V gene TRBV6-5, with D unclear. Germline V lookup: CDR1 MNHEY, CDR2 SVGAGI. This CDR3 spans 12 amino acids. V shed 6 bases and J shed 4 bases, with 10 bases lying between them.

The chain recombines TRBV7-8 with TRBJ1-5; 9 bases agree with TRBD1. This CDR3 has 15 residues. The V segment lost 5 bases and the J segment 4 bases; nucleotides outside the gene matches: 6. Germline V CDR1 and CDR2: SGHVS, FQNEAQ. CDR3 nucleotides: TGTGCCAGCAGCCCCTGGGGACAGGGAAATCAGCCCCAGCATTTT. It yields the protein CASSPWGQGNQPQHF. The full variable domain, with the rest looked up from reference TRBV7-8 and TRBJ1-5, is GAGVSQSPRYKVAKRGQDVALRCDPISGHVSLFWYQQALGQGPEFLTYFQNEAQLDKSGLPSDRFFAERPEGSVSTLKIQRTQQEDSAVYLCASSPWGQGNQPQHFGDGTRLSIL.

The CDR3, as DNA: TGTGCCCGGGACAGCGGACTTAACTATGGCTACACCTTC. This gives the protein CARDSGLNYGYTF. The chain recombines TRBV2 with TRBJ1-2; 7 nucleotides agree with TRBD1. Trimming at V came to 11 bases and at J to 1 base, leaving 7 bases not matched to a gene. Germline CDR1 and CDR2: SNHLY and FYNNEI. The length of the CDR3 is 13 residues.